This T cell receptor (beta chain) was observed in a study of T cell changes during pregnancy in multiple sclerosis (dated by TCRdb to about 2019). Notes on the research overall: Changes in the T cell repertoire over the course of pregnancy were examined in this study in women with multiple sclerosis.

Remarks on this clone: Its antigen has not been determined. No clone much larger than this one lies a single base away; base qualities are absent.

The method behind the library was the immunoSEQ multiplex PCR assay. TCRdb mirrors the immuneACCESS table, restricted to in-frame sequences. Some clones are absent from its copies; in checked studies, under half trace to an unresolved V gene, and the reason for the others is unknown. The sample has tens of thousands of clones on record, approximately 90% of them singletons. Clones ranked in the top ten supply about 0.65% of the sample. V is cut by 3 bases and J by 6 bases, and the space between the germline ends is 8 bases. From the cysteine through the phenylalanine, the CDR3 covers 12 amino acids. Only the CDR3 DNA is retained, 36 bases long and in frame from the first base. Looking up the germline V gene yields CDR1 SGHTA and CDR2 FQGNSA.

This chain is built from TRBV7-2 and TRBJ1-1; perhaps TRBD1 is the D gene, with 5 bases matching. The source was CD4+ T cells from peripheral blood mononuclear cells, collected before pregnancy. This clonotype was sampled from a female donor with multiple sclerosis, enrolled in a pregnancy study. CDR3 reads: CASSFRAPEAFF. The DNA is TGTGCCAGCAGCTTCAGGGCCCCTGAAGCTTTCTTT.